The clone carrying this TCR beta chain was detected once. This sample was included in a study of T cells in Graves' hyperthyroidism and ophthalmopathy. TCR beta CDR3 regions were amplified from RNA transcripts. First-round RT-PCR with HTBI primers amplified the TCR CDR3 region. TCRdb recomputed calls from the multiplex PCR reads with MiXCR, one row per CDR3 protein. The sample consists of more than 500,000 distinct CDR3 sequences, 40% to 55% of them appearing once. CDR3 size: 14 residues. Looked up from germline, CDR1 is ENHRY and CDR2 is SYGVKD. With 4 bases removed from V and 0 bases from J, the gap between germline ends came to 7 bases.

The sequence came from an adult woman with Graves' disease, either hyperthyroidism or ophthalmopathy (not recorded which). Specimen: peripheral blood or thyroid tissue (not recorded which). The chain carries TRBV10-3 and TRBJ1-5; D not resolved. CDR3: CAISVTHSNQPQHF. The CDR3 DNA follows: TGTGCCATCAGTGTGACCCATAGCAATCAGCCCCAGCATTTT.